The clone carrying this T cell receptor (beta chain) appeared a single time. Antigen unknown. Genomic DNA per cell subset filled all wells of several immunoSEQ plates. The input for sorted-subset replicate PCRs was approximately 200 ng DNA, 25,000 to 35,000 T cell genomes. TCRdb keeps only in-frame clones here, not all; method: immunoSEQ multiplex PCR. The sample lists over a million clones; roughly 96% were seen once. The data derive from a study of shared clonotypes between healthy human individuals. Findings and caveats of the study: With several donors compared, 4.5% to 6.5% of naive CD4 clonotypes were shared.

V was pared by 5 bases and J by 3 bases, with 17 bases between. This CDR3 contains 15 residues. CDR1 MNHNY and CDR2 SVGAGI come from the germline V gene (reference sequence). Material: naive CD4+ T cells sorted from blood. Subset: CD45RA+ positively selected. This sequence joins TRBV6-6 and TRBJ2-7; D is perhaps TRBD2 (6 bases). The sequence came from a man aged 25-45 years in good health. The CDR3 is CASSTDGGYGYEQYF. For the CDR3, the DNA is TGTGCCAGCAGTACCGACGGAGGGTATGGCTACGAGCAGTACTTC.